This paragraph reports one T cell receptor beta chain. CDR1 and CDR2 from the germline V gene are LNHDA and SQIVND (reference sequence). Germline trimming cut 5 bases from V and 1 base from J; bases unmatched to any gene: 3. The CDR3 consists of 16 residues. The source of the sample is a study of blood T cell repertoires in COVID-19. Some clones are missing from TCRdb's copy, which holds only in-frame ones; the method was immunoSEQ multiplex PCR. Altogether approximately 140,000 clones are present, approximately 84% being singletons, with the ten largest covering about 3.4%. Sequencing input: PBMCs or T cells enriched from blood (not recorded which). The TCR was taken from a woman in her 50s with acute COVID-19. J is TRBJ2-6 and V is TRBV19; 9 nucleotides line up with TRBD1. The CDR3 bases are TGTGCCAGTAGTGTTGGGACAGGGTCTGGGGCCAACGTCCTGACTTTC. Translated: CASSVGTGSGANVLTF.